These 25 T cell receptor beta chains were all obtained from the same sample, sequenced in a study of CD39 and CD103 CD8 tumor-infiltrating T cells. Repertoires were generated with immunoSEQ multiplex PCR, while TCRdb's copy carries only in-frame clones and drops some. Among 15,000 to 20,000 clones, 80% to 95% were seen once, and the ten largest hold about 4.4%. Sample: CD8+ T cells sorted from blood. Stated subset: total memory CD8 T cells (CD45RA-CCR7+/-) from blood or uninvolved lymph node. All receptors derive from a human donor with head and neck squamous cell carcinoma.

This clone was recorded only once. The V call is TRBV6-1, the J call TRBJ2-1; D gene uncertain. Trimming cost V 2 bases and J 6 bases, with 8 bases left between them. The CDR3 loop spans 13 amino acids. Germline V lookup: CDR1 MNHNS, CDR2 SASEGT. CDR3 coding DNA: TGTGCCAGCAGTGAAACCTTCCTCAATGAGCAGTTCTTC. Amino acid sequence: CASSETFLNEQFF.

This clone was seen more than once but under ten times. The V gene is TRBV5-4, the J gene TRBJ2-7; 10 bases are a match to TRBD1. The V and J ends lost 0 bases and 3 bases, in that order; junction bases with no gene match: 6. The CDR3 covers 16 residues. From germline, CDR1 is SGHNT and CDR2 YYREEE (reference sequence). The CDR3 region has the DNA TGTGCCAGCAGCTTGGAATTCGGGACAGGGGTCTACGAGCAGTACTTC. Translation: CASSLEFGTGVYEQYF.

V usage is TRBV2 and J usage is TRBJ1-2; no firm D call. Between the trimmed V and J ends, which lost 7 bases and 4 bases, there was a span of 13 bases. This CDR3 comprises 13 residues. Germline CDR1 SNHLY, CDR2 FYNNEI. In nucleotides, the CDR3 is TGTGCCAGCAAGTCGGGAGGGTCCTATGGCTACACCTTC. It specifies CASKSGGSYGYTF.

V and J are TRBV28 and TRBJ2-1, with 8 bases identical to TRBD2. The CDR3 loop spans 16 amino acids. The V gene's germline CDR1 is MDHEN and CDR2 SYDVKM. J gave up 4 bases and V 4 bases, and 9 bases lay outside the gene matches. For the CDR3, the DNA is TGTGCCAGCAGTTCCTATAGCGGGGTGACGTACAATGAGCAGTTCTTC. Protein: CASSSYSGVTYNEQFF.

This CDR3 reads CSVALRDRHTDTQYF. CDR3 DNA sequence: TGCAGCGTTGCACTCCGGGACAGACACACAGATACGCAGTATTTT. V gene TRBV29-1 combines with J gene TRBJ2-3; 7 bases match TRBD1. Germline trimming cut 4 bases from V and 2 bases from J; bases unmatched to any gene: 9. The length of the CDR3 is 15 residues. Germline-derived CDR1 and CDR2 are SQVTM and ANQGSEA.

V usage is TRBV4-1 and J usage is TRBJ1-2, with TRBD1 as a possible D gene (6 bases). Trimming pared 8 bases from V and 4 bases from J, leaving 17 bases between. The germline gives CDR1 MGHRA, CDR2 YSYEKL. The CDR3 length is 14 residues. CDR3 region: CASGVRGAGYGYTF. CDR3 in DNA: TGCGCCAGCGGCGTCCGGGGGGCTGGCTATGGCTACACCTTC.

The chain joins TRBV4-1 to TRBJ2-1, with D unresolved. Trimming stripped 4 bases from V and 3 bases from J, with 1 base between. The germline V gene encodes CDR1 MGHRA and CDR2 YSYEKL. This CDR3 region has 11 residues. CDR3 nucleotides: TGCGCCAGCAGCCTCTACAATGAGCAGTTCTTC. Residues: CASSLYNEQFF.

This clone was picked up one time. The chain employs TRBV28 and TRBJ2-5, with 9 bases identical to TRBD1. CDR3 length: 16 amino acids. Germline V gives CDR1 MDHEN, CDR2 SYDVKM. V lost 6 bases to trimming and J lost 4 bases; unmatched junction nucleotides: 12. The CDR3 here is CASSLLGGQGRETQYF. CDR3 DNA sequence: TGTGCCAGCAGCCTTTTGGGGGGACAGGGCAGAGAGACCCAGTACTTC.

The chain recombines TRBV6-1 with TRBJ1-1; D remains unclear. The CDR3 length is 11 residues. Germline lookup yields CDR1 MNHNS and CDR2 SASEGT. The ends were cut back, 7 bases at V and 1 base at J, with 4 bases in the middle. The CDR3 coding sequence is TGTGCCAGCATGTGGAACACTGAAGCTTTCTTT. It yields the protein CASMWNTEAFF.

The rearrangement joins TRBV4-1 to TRBJ2-1; 9 nucleotides line up with TRBD2. Trimming at V came to 3 bases and at J to 2 bases, leaving 11 bases not matched to a gene. In germline, CDR1 is MGHRA, CDR2 YSYEKL. The CDR3 length is 18 residues. The CDR3 sequence is CASSHLAGIAGAYNEQFF. The CDR3 region has the DNA TGCGCCAGCAGCCACCTCGCGGGTATAGCGGGGGCCTACAATGAGCAGTTCTTC.

The CDR3 region has the DNA TGTGCCAGCAGTTTAACCGGGAGCTCCTACGAGCAGTACTTC. Amino acid sequence: CASSLTGSSYEQYF. J is TRBJ2-7 and V is TRBV27; TRBD2 is a possible D gene (6 bases). CDR3 size: 14 residues. With 2 bases removed from V and 0 bases from J, the gap between germline ends came to 8 bases. Germline V gives CDR1 MNHEY, CDR2 SMNVEV (reference sequence).

The chain employs TRBV27 and TRBJ2-7, with 8 bases that match TRBD1. Germline-derived CDR1 and CDR2 are MNHEY and SMNVEV (reference sequence). This CDR3 is built from 13 residues. Unmatched junction bases numbered 10, after V lost 5 bases and J lost 10 bases. CDR3: CASSALQGANQYF. CDR3 in DNA: TGTGCCAGCAGTGCCCTCCAGGGGGCGAACCAGTACTTC.

J is TRBJ2-2 and V is TRBV5-1; D is ambiguous. CDR3 length: 15 amino acids. The germline V gene has CDR1 SGHRS and CDR2 YFSETQ. Trimming pared 1 base from V and 7 bases from J, leaving 14 bases between. CDR3 sequence reads: CASSLYAGTSGELFF. As DNA, the CDR3 is TGCGCCAGCAGCTTGTATGCAGGTACAAGCGGGGAGCTGTTTTTT.

This clone was counted only a few times. The rearrangement links TRBV28 to TRBJ1-1; the D gene is possibly TRBD1 (6 bases). Between the trimmed V and J ends, which lost 3 bases and 9 bases, there was a span of 26 bases. Per germline, CDR1 MDHEN and CDR2 SYDVKM. The CDR3 length is 17 residues. The CDR3 region has the DNA TGTGCCAGCAGTTTTGCGGTTGGTAGGGCAGGGGAAGGAAAAGCTTTCTTT. This codes for CASSFAVGRAGEGKAFF.

In DNA form, the CDR3 reads TGTGCCAGCAGTTTATCGTTGGGGTCAGTTTCACCCCTCCACTTT. Amino acids: CASSLSLGSVSPLHF. The gene calls are TRBV27 and TRBJ1-6; D not resolved. The germline V gene encodes CDR1 MNHEY and CDR2 SMNVEV (reference sequence). The CDR3 is made up of 15 amino acids. Trimming took off 0 bases at V and 9 bases at J, with 12 bases between the two ends.

The chain employs TRBV29-1 and TRBJ2-7; 10 positions agree with TRBD1. Germline CDR1 reads SQVTM; CDR2 reads ANQGSEA. The CDR3 totals 12 residues. V lost 6 bases to trimming and J lost 6 bases; unmatched junction nucleotides: 5. CDR3 protein: CSVPTGGGEQYF. CDR3 sequence (DNA): TGCAGCGTCCCGACAGGGGGCGGCGAGCAGTACTTC.

The chain uses TRBV10-3 and TRBJ1-1, with D unclear. The ends were cut back, 6 bases at V and 1 base at J, with 6 bases in the middle. The germline V gene encodes CDR1 ENHRY and CDR2 SYGVKD. The CDR3 covers 12 residues. CDR3 amino acids: CAIRESNTEAFF. CDR3 DNA sequence: TGTGCCATCAGAGAATCGAACACTGAAGCTTTCTTT.

This chain joins TRBV9 and TRBJ1-2, with 8 bases aligning to TRBD1. Trimming took 4 bases from V and 7 from J; bases not matched to a gene: 12. The CDR3 has 15 amino acids. The V gene's germline CDR1 is SGDLS and CDR2 YYNGEE. CDR3 nucleotides: TGTGCCAGCAGCCCAAATCCGGACAGGGTTCGTGGCTACACCTTC. Translating it yields CASSPNPDRVRGYTF.

This clone is judged medium-sized. The chain has TRBV7-8 and TRBJ2-7, with D tentatively TRBD1 or TRBD2 (5 bases each). In germline, CDR1 is SGHVS, CDR2 FQNEAQ. V shed 5 bases and J shed 1 base, with 15 bases lying between them. The CDR3 is made up of 15 amino acids. DNA for the CDR3: TGTGCCAGCAGCCCTCACCAGGGACCTTCCTACGAGCAGTACTTC. Protein product: CASSPHQGPSYEQYF.

The chain has TRBV27 and TRBJ1-2; tentative D call: TRBD1 (6 bases). The CDR3 extends over 14 amino acids. Germline V CDR1 and CDR2: MNHEY, SMNVEV (reference sequence). V lost 3 bases and J 6 bases, leaving 14 bases between the germline ends. Written as DNA, the CDR3 is TGTGCCAGCAGTTTGGGTACAGGGAATAATGGCTACACCTTC. This encodes CASSLGTGNNGYTF.

This chain joins TRBV30 and TRBJ1-2, with 7 bases that match TRBD1. The V and J ends lost 0 bases and 5 bases, in that order; junction bases with no gene match: 12. Germline V gene data show CDR1 as GTSNPN and CDR2 as SVGIG (reference sequence). CDR3 length: 16 amino acids. The CDR3 coding sequence is TGTGCCTGGAGTGTAGGGGGACAGACGTCTGTGTATGGCTACACCTTC. Protein: CAWSVGGQTSVYGYTF.

The J gene is TRBJ1-1, the V gene TRBV4-1, with D possibly matching TRBD1 (6 bases). V lost 4 bases and J 5 bases, leaving 20 bases between the germline ends. Germline V gene sequence: CDR1 MGHRA, CDR2 YSYEKL. The CDR3 has 16 amino acids. The CDR3 nucleotides are TGCGCCAGCAGCCCAACGTACCCGGGGGCGGGGACTGAAGCTTTCTTT. Translated, it gives CASSPTYPGAGTEAFF.

The chain couples TRBV2 to TRBJ1-1; D may be TRBD1 (5 bases). CDR1 is SNHLY and CDR2 is FYNNEI in the germline V gene. The CDR3 loop spans 17 amino acids. The germline V and J ends were trimmed by 4 bases and 6 bases, with 24 bases remaining between them. As DNA, the CDR3 is TGTGCCAGCAGTGTCTCTTGGGGTGAACCAGGGATCCCTGAAGCTTTCTTT. Translation: CASSVSWGEPGIPEAFF.

This chain uses TRBV7-9 with TRBJ1-2; TRBD1 matches at 7 bases. The CDR3 has 15 residues. With V trimmed by 5 bases and J by 6 bases, 12 bases remained unmatched. Per germline, CDR1 SEHNR and CDR2 FQNEAQ (reference sequence). As DNA, the CDR3 is TGTGCCAGCAGCCCATCAACAGGGGCGTATCATGGCTACACCTTC. This translates into CASSPSTGAYHGYTF.

Only one count was recorded for this clone. This chain links TRBV7-9 with TRBJ2-1; D is unclear. Germline V lookup: CDR1 SEHNR, CDR2 FQNEAQ (reference sequence). V lost 5 bases, J lost 9 bases, and 8 bases lay in between. The CDR3 totals 11 residues. CDR3 amino acids: CASSRPLEQFF. The CDR3, as DNA: TGTGCCAGCAGCCGCCCTCTTGAGCAGTTCTTC.